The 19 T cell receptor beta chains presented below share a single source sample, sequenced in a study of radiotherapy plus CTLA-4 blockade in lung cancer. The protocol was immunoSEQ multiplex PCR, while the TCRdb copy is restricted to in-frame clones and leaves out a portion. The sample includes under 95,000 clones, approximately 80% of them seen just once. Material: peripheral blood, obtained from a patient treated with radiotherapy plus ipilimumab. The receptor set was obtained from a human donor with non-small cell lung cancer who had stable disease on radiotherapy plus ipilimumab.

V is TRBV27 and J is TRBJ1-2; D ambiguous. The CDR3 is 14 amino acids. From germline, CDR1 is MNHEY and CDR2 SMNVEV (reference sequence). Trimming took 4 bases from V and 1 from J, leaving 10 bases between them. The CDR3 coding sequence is TGTGCCAGCAGTTCCGGGCGCGATAACTATGGCTACACCTTC. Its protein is CASSSGRDNYGYTF.

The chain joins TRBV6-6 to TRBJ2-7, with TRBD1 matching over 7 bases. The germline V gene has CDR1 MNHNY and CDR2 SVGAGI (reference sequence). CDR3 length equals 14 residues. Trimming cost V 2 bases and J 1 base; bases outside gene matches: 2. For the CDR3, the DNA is TGTGCCAGCAGTTACGTGGGACAGTCCTACGAGCAGTACTTC. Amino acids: CASSYVGQSYEQYF.

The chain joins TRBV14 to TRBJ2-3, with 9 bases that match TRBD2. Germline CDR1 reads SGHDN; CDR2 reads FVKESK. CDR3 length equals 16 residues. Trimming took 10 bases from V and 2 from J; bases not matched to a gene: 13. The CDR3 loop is CANMGLAHSVTDTQYF. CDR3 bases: TGTGCCAACATGGGACTAGCCCATTCTGTCACAGATACGCAGTATTTT.

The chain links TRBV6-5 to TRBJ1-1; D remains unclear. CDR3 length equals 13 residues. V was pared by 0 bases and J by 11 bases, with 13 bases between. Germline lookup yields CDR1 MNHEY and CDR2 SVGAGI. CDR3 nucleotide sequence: TGTGCCAGCAGTTACTCGAGGGCAGTCGAGGCTTTCTTT. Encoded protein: CASSYSRAVEAFF.

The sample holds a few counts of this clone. The CDR3, as DNA: TGTGCCAGCACTAGGACAGGGGGGATTAACTATGGCTACACCTTC. It encodes CASTRTGGINYGYTF. The chain couples TRBV7-9 to TRBJ1-2; the match to TRBD1 covers 10 bases. V was pared by 7 bases and J by 1 base, with 6 bases of the junction left unmatched. Germline CDR1 and CDR2: SEHNR and FQNEAQ (reference sequence). The CDR3 sequence is 15 residues long. The variable domain in full, with the rest retrieved from reference TRBV7-9 and TRBJ1-2, is DTGVSQNPRHKITKRGQNVTFRCDPISEHNRLYWYRQTLGQGPEFLTYFQNEAQLEKSRLLSDRFSAERPKGSFSTLEIQRTEQGDSAMYLCASTRTGGINYGYTFGSGTRLTVV.

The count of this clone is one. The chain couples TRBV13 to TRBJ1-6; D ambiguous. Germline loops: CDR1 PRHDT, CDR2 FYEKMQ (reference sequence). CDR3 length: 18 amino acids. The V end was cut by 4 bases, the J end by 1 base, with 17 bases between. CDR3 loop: CASSSLGGRRSYNSPLHF. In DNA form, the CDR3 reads TGTGCCAGCAGCTCGCTCGGAGGGAGGCGTTCCTATAATTCACCCCTCCACTTT. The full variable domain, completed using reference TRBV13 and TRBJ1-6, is AAGVIQSPRHLIKEKRETATLKCYPIPRHDTVYWYQQGPGQDPQFLISFYEKMQSDKGSIPDRFSAQQFSDYHSELNMSSLELGDSALYFCASSSLGGRRSYNSPLHFGNGTRLTVT.

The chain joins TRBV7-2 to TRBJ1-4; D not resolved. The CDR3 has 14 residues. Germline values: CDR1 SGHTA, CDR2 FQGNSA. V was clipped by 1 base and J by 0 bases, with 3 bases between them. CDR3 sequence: CASSLGATNEKLFF. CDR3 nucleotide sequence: TGTGCCAGCAGCTTAGGCGCAACTAATGAAAAACTGTTTTTT.

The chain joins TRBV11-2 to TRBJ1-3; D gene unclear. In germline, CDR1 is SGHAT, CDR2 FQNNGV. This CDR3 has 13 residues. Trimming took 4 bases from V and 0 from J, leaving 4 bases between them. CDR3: CASSSVSGNTIYF. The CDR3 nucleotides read TGTGCCAGCAGCTCGGTCTCTGGAAACACCATATATTTT.

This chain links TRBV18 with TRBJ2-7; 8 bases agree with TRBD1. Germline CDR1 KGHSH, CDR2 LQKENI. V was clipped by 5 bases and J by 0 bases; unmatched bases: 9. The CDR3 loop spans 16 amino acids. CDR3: CASSAPTGENSYEQYF. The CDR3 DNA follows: TGTGCCAGCTCAGCCCCGACAGGGGAGAACTCCTACGAGCAGTACTTC.

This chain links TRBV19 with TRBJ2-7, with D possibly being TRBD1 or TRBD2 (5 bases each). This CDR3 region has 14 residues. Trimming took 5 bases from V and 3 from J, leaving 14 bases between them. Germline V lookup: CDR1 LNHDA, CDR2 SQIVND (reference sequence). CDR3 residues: CASSPGALLYEQYF. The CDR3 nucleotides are TGTGCCAGTAGTCCCGGGGCCCTTCTCTACGAGCAGTACTTC.

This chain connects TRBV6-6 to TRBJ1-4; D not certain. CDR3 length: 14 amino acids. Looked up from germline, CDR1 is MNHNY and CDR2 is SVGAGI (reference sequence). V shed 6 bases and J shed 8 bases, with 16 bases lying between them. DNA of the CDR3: TGTGCCAGCAGGGCGGGCGGCAACTTGGAAAAACTGTTTTTT. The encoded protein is CASRAGGNLEKLFF.

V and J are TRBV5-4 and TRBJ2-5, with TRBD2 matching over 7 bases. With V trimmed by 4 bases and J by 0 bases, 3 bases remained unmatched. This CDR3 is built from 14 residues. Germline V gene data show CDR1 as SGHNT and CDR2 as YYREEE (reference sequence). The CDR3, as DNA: TGTGCCAGCAGCCTCCTAGCGGACCAAGAGACCCAGTACTTC. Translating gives CASSLLADQETQYF.

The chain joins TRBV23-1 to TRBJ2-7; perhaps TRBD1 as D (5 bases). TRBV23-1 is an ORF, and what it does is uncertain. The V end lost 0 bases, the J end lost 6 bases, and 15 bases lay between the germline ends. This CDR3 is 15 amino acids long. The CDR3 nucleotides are TGCGCCAGCAGTCAATCTCGGCAGGGTGGGCCCGAGCAGTACTTC. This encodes CASSQSRQGGPEQYF.

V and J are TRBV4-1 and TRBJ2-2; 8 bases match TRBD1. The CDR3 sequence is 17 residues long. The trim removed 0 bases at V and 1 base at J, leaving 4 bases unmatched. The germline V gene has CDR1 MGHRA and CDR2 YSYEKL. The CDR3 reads CASSQDGGTGNTGELFF. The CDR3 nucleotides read TGCGCCAGCAGCCAAGATGGGGGGACAGGGAACACCGGGGAGCTGTTTTTT.

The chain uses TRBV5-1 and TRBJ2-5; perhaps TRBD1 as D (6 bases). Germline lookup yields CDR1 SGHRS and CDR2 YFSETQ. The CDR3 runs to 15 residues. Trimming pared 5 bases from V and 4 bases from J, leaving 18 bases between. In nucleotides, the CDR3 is TGCGCCAGCAGGCCCAGCACGGCAGGGGTAGAGACCCAGTACTTC. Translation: CASRPSTAGVETQYF.

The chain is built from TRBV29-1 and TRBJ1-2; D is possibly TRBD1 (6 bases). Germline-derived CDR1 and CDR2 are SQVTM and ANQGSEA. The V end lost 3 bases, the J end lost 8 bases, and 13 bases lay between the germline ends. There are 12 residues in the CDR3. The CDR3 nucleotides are TGCAGCGTTGAGGGACAAGGTCTGGGCTACACCTTC. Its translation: CSVEGQGLGYTF.

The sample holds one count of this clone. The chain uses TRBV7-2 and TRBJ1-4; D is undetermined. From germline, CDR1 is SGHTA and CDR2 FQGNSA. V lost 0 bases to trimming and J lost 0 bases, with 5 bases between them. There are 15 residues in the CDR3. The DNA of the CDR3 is TGTGCCAGCAGCTTAGCGCCATCAACTAATGAAAAACTGTTTTTT. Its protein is CASSLAPSTNEKLFF.

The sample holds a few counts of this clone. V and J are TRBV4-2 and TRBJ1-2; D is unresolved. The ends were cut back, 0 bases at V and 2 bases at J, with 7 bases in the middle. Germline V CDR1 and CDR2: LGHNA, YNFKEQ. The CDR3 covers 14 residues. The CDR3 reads CASSQERQNYGYTF. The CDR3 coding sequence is TGTGCCAGCAGCCAAGAACGGCAGAACTATGGCTACACCTTC.

The CDR3 region is CASSIVGTGELFF. As DNA, the CDR3 is TGTGCCAGTAGTATAGTTGGTACCGGGGAGCTGTTTTTT. The V gene is TRBV19, the J gene TRBJ2-2; no firm D call. With 1 base removed from V and 5 bases from J, the gap between germline ends came to 5 bases. The CDR3 consists of 13 residues. Germline CDR1 and CDR2: LNHDA and SQIVND (reference sequence).